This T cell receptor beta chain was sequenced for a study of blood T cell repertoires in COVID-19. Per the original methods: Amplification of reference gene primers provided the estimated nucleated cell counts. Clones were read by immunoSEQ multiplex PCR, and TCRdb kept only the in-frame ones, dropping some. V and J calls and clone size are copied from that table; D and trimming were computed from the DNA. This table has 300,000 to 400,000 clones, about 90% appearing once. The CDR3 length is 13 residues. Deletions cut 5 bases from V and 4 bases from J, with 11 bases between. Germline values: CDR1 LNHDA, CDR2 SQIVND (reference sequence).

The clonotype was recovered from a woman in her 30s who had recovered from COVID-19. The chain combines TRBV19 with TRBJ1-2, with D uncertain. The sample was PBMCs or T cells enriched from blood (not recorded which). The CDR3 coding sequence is TGTGCCAGTAGTCCGGGGAAGCTCTATGGCTACACCTTC. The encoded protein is CASSPGKLYGYTF.